A single sample gave rise to the 8 T cell receptor beta chains below, sequenced in a study of identical twins. TCRdb re-analysed the 5' RACE reads in MiXCR, keeping a single row per CDR3 protein. The profile shows about 240,000 distinct CDR3 sequences, about 13% of them singletons. The sample was also reused in another study, on yellow fever vaccine responses in identical twins.

Specimen: memory (CD45RO+) T cells sorted from blood. The receptors derive from a woman aged 18-35 years in good health.

This clonotype was seen more than once but under ten times. This chain connects TRBV18 to TRBJ2-5, with 10 nucleotides matching TRBD2. Germline CDR1 reads KGHSH; CDR2 reads LQKENI. The CDR3 covers 15 residues. J lost 4 bases, V lost 3 bases, and 5 bases had no gene match. The CDR3 loop is CASSPPGLALETQYF. CDR3 bases: TGTGCCAGCTCACCCCCGGGACTAGCGTTAGAGACCCAGTACTTC.

The CDR3 spells CASREMGSDRDFFAGNTIYF. CDR3 nucleotides: TGTGCCAGCCGAGAAATGGGATCGGACAGGGACTTTTTTGCTGGAAACACCATATATTTT. V gene TRBV6-1 combines with J gene TRBJ1-3, with TRBD1 matching over 8 bases. The germline CDR1 and CDR2 sequences are MNHNS and SASEGT. The CDR3 consists of 20 residues. The junction had 23 bases not matched to a gene; V was cut back by 8 bases and J by 2 bases.

A note on this clonotype: Just one base apart from a much larger clone, this may be a read error. This chain uses TRBV3-1 with TRBJ1-6; 7 bases agree with TRBD1. The CDR3 extends over 14 amino acids. The germline V gene has CDR1 LGHDT and CDR2 YNNKEL (reference sequence). V was clipped by 1 base and J by 7 bases; unmatched bases: 1. The chain's CDR3 is CASSQAQGNSPLHF. The CDR3 DNA reads as TGTGCCAGCAGCCAAGCACAGGGGAATTCACCCCTCCACTTT.

There are a few counts of this clonotype. This sequence joins TRBV5-1 and TRBJ2-3; no firm D call. Germline CDR1 and CDR2: SGHRS and YFSETQ. The germline V and J ends were trimmed by 3 bases and 4 bases, with 15 bases remaining between them. The CDR3 is 15 amino acids. DNA for the CDR3: TGCGCCAGCAGCTCCCAGACACGCCCGGCAGATACGCAGTATTTT. This encodes CASSSQTRPADTQYF.

This clonotype was seen more than once but under ten times. The V and J genes are TRBV7-9 and TRBJ1-6; TRBD1 agrees at 8 bases. With 5 bases clipped from V and 10 bases from J, the junction kept 10 bases outside the gene matches. Germline values: CDR1 SEHNR, CDR2 FQNEAQ (reference sequence). The CDR3 runs 15 residues. Written as DNA, the CDR3 is TGTGCCAGCAGCACCCAGGGGGCCCCGGGGTCACCCCTCCACTTT. Protein sequence: CASSTQGAPGSPLHF. The whole variable domain, filled in from reference TRBV7-9 and TRBJ1-6, reads DTGVSQNPRHKITKRGQNVTFRCDPISEHNRLYWYRQTLGQGPEFLTYFQNEAQLEKSRLLSDRFSAERPKGSFSTLEIQRTEQGDSAMYLCASSTQGAPGSPLHFGNGTRLTVT.

The chain couples TRBV11-3 to TRBJ2-5; D gene uncertain. The CDR3 contains 12 residues. Germline CDR1 reads SGHNT; CDR2 reads YENEEA. Trimming stripped 0 bases from V and 8 bases from J, with 7 bases between. The chain's CDR3 is CASSLDGLTQYF. In DNA, the CDR3 is TGTGCCAGCAGCTTAGATGGCCTTACCCAGTACTTC.

The table lists this clonotype with a few counts. The chain recombines TRBV5-1 with TRBJ2-2; perhaps D is TRBD1 or TRBD2 (5 bases each). The CDR3 runs to 14 residues. Trimming shortened V by 0 bases and J by 7 bases, and 10 bases separated the two germline ends. From germline, CDR1 is SGHRS and CDR2 YFSETQ. CDR3 amino acids: CASSLGGADGELFF. The CDR3 DNA reads TGCGCCAGCAGCTTGGGAGGGGCGGACGGGGAGCTGTTTTTT.

This clonotype was found many times. J is TRBJ2-7 and V is TRBV11-2; tentatively, D is TRBD1 (5 bases). V was cut by 7 bases and J by 2 bases, with 9 bases left in between. The germline CDR1 and CDR2 sequences are SGHAT and FQNNGV. The CDR3 has 12 residues. The CDR3 DNA reads TGTGCCAGCACCGCAGGGACCTACGAGCAGTACTTC. It yields the protein CASTAGTYEQYF. The entire variable domain, with the rest obtained from reference TRBV11-2 and TRBJ2-7, is as follows: EAGVAQSPRYKIIEKRQSVAFWCNPISGHATLYWYQQILGQGPKLLIQFQNNGVVDDSQLPKDRFSAERLKGVDSTLKIQPAKLEDSAVYLCASTAGTYEQYFGPGTRLTVT.